Presented here are 27 T cell receptor beta chains from one specimen sequenced in a study of blood T cell repertoires in COVID-19. Only in-frame clones appear in the TCRdb table, and some are missing; sequencing was by immunoSEQ multiplex PCR. The table lists 130,000 or so clones, about 86% of them singletons, with 7.5% to 8.5% in the top ten. The source material was peripheral blood. These receptors were collected from a woman aged 55 to 70 with acute or convalescent COVID-19.

The V and J genes are TRBV7-2 and TRBJ1-2, with a weak D call TRBD1 (6 bases). Trimming removed 5 bases from V and 4 bases from J, with 11 bases in between. Germline CDR1 reads SGHTA; CDR2 reads FQGNSA. The CDR3 runs 13 residues. The CDR3 sequence is CASSPTRGYGYTF. The CDR3 DNA sequence: TGTGCCAGCAGCCCTACCAGGGGCTATGGCTACACCTTC.

The CDR3 DNA sequence: TGTGCCAGCAGTCGACAGGGTTCGGGCACTGAAGCTTTCTTT. Translation gives CASSRQGSGTEAFF. The genes are TRBV5-4 and TRBJ1-1, with 7 bases that match TRBD1. Germline trimming cut 5 bases from V and 4 bases from J; bases unmatched to any gene: 8. Looked up from germline, CDR1 is SGHNT and CDR2 is YYREEE (reference sequence). The CDR3 has 14 residues.

V usage is TRBV5-1 and J usage is TRBJ1-4, with 8 bases aligning to TRBD1. Germline V lookup: CDR1 SGHRS, CDR2 YFSETQ. The CDR3 spans 16 residues. V lost 4 bases and J lost 4; bases outside the gene matches: 9. The CDR3 loop is CASSLFGQGDNEKLFF. CDR3 nucleotide sequence: TGCGCCAGCAGCCTCTTTGGACAGGGTGATAATGAAAAACTGTTTTTT.

The rearrangement joins TRBV20-1 to TRBJ2-5; 11 bases match TRBD2. V trimming: 3 bases; J trimming: 5 bases; junction bases outside the gene matches: 8. The CDR3 extends over 15 amino acids. Looked up from germline, CDR1 is DFQATT and CDR2 is SNEGSKA (reference sequence). CDR3 sequence (DNA): TGCAGTGCTAGTTTAGCGGGGGGGACTCGTGAGACCCAGTACTTC. Protein: CSASLAGGTRETQYF.

The V and J genes are TRBV11-2 and TRBJ2-2, with 9 bases aligning to TRBD2. CDR1 and CDR2 from the germline V gene are SGHAT and FQNNGV. The CDR3 contains 16 residues. After removal of 6 bases from V and 1 base from J, the junction contained 6 bases not matched to a gene. Here the CDR3 DNA reads TGTGCCAGCAGGTTGGCGGGGGGGCTGAACACCGGGGAGCTGTTTTTT. Its translation: CASRLAGGLNTGELFF.

This chain uses TRBV28 with TRBJ2-2, with TRBD1 matching over 9 bases. CDR1 MDHEN and CDR2 SYDVKM come from the germline V gene. After removal of 4 bases from V and 5 bases from J, the junction contained 5 bases not matched to a gene. The CDR3 sequence is 15 residues long. The CDR3 loop is CASSYPGTGTGELFF. CDR3 coding DNA: TGTGCCAGCAGTTATCCCGGGACAGGGACCGGGGAGCTGTTTTTT.

The chain joins TRBV4-1 to TRBJ2-7; a weak D match, TRBD1 (6 bases). The ends were cut back, 1 base at V and 3 bases at J, with 10 bases in the middle. From germline, CDR1 is MGHRA and CDR2 YSYEKL. This CDR3 contains 14 residues. Here the CDR3 reads CASSQGPGVYEQYF. The CDR3 DNA reads TGCGCCAGCAGCCAAGGGCCAGGGGTCTACGAGCAGTACTTC.

This rearrangement joins TRBV7-2 to TRBJ2-1; D uncertain. Germline V gene data show CDR1 as SGHTA and CDR2 as FQGNSA. CDR3 length: 11 residues. V lost 6 bases and J 12 bases, leaving 12 bases between the germline ends. CDR3 sequence (DNA): TGTGCCAGCAGTTCGGGTCTGGTGCAGTTCTTC. Its translation: CASSSGLVQFF.

The chain couples TRBV28 to TRBJ2-4; D gene ambiguous. The CDR3 spans 15 residues. V lost 3 bases to trimming and J lost 0 bases, with 9 bases between them. The germline V gene encodes CDR1 MDHEN and CDR2 SYDVKM. The CDR3 sequence is CASSFTWRAKNIQYF. CDR3 DNA: TGTGCCAGCAGTTTCACCTGGAGAGCCAAAAACATTCAGTACTTC.

The chain carries TRBV7-6 and TRBJ1-1; the D gene is possibly TRBD1 (5 bases). CDR1 is SGHVS and CDR2 is FNYEAQ in the germline V gene. Trimming removed 1 base from V and 0 bases from J, with 9 bases in between. This CDR3 has 15 residues. The CDR3 sequence: CASSLEGNMNTEAFF. For the CDR3, the DNA is TGTGCCAGCAGCTTAGAGGGGAATATGAACACTGAAGCTTTCTTT.

V gene TRBV27 combines with J gene TRBJ1-6; 9 bases match TRBD1. Germline V gene data show CDR1 as MNHEY and CDR2 as SMNVEV (reference sequence). The CDR3 is 14 residues long. After removal of 6 bases from V and 5 bases from J, the junction contained 2 bases not matched to a gene. The CDR3 DNA follows: TGTGCCAGCAGGAGACAGGGGGATAATTCACCCCTCCACTTT. It specifies CASRRQGDNSPLHF.

This clone was recorded once. The chain has TRBV28 and TRBJ1-2; tentatively, D is TRBD1 (6 bases). The germline CDR1 and CDR2 sequences are MDHEN and SYDVKM. Trimming took off 3 bases at V and 12 bases at J, with 17 bases between the two ends. This CDR3 has 13 amino acids. The CDR3 reads CASSFPDRSEDTF. The CDR3 coding sequence is TGTGCCAGCAGTTTCCCTGACAGGTCGGAGGACACCTTC.

The DNA for the CDR3 is TGCGCCAGCAGCCCCCGGACAGGGAAAGAGACCCAGTACTTC. This translates into CASSPRTGKETQYF. V gene TRBV5-1 combines with J gene TRBJ2-5; 8 bases align to TRBD1. The CDR3 has 14 residues. Trimming at V came to 4 bases and at J to 3 bases, leaving 5 bases not matched to a gene. From germline, CDR1 is SGHRS and CDR2 YFSETQ.

This clone came up many times. The chain has TRBV7-8 and TRBJ1-4; the D is unclear. Deletions cut 0 bases from V and 4 bases from J, with 9 bases between. Germline loops: CDR1 SGHVS, CDR2 FQNEAQ. This CDR3 is built from 15 residues. The CDR3 DNA follows: TGTGCCAGCAGCTTAGCATGGTCGGTTAATGAAAAACTGTTTTTT. Residues: CASSLAWSVNEKLFF. The full variable domain, rest sourced from reference TRBV7-8 and TRBJ1-4, is GAGVSQSPRYKVAKRGQDVALRCDPISGHVSLFWYQQALGQGPEFLTYFQNEAQLDKSGLPSDRFFAERPEGSVSTLKIQRTQQEDSAVYLCASSLAWSVNEKLFFGSGTQLSVL.

The rearrangement uses TRBV13 and TRBJ2-1, with D hard to call. CDR1 is PRHDT and CDR2 is FYEKMQ in the germline V gene (reference sequence). This CDR3 has 13 residues. V was shortened by 5 bases and J by 0 bases, with 5 bases between the two germline ends. The chain's CDR3 is CASSPSSYNEQFF. Written as DNA, the CDR3 is TGTGCCAGCAGCCCCAGCTCCTACAATGAGCAGTTCTTC.

This chain connects TRBV19 to TRBJ2-1; the D gene is possibly TRBD1 (6 bases). Germline CDR1 and CDR2: LNHDA and SQIVND (reference sequence). CDR3 length: 15 amino acids. Trimming took off 3 bases at V and 8 bases at J, with 17 bases between the two ends. The CDR3 DNA is TGTGCCAGTAGTATTGGAAGCCAGGGGTACGATGAGCAGTTCTTC. It translates to CASSIGSQGYDEQFF.

This clone appeared once. V is TRBV30 and J is TRBJ2-7, with 8 bases aligning to TRBD1. This CDR3 has 15 amino acids. Germline loops: CDR1 GTSNPN, CDR2 SVGIG (reference sequence). Trimming took 0 bases from V and 3 from J; bases not matched to a gene: 7. CDR3 residues: CAWSVRGTGRYEQYF. The CDR3 DNA reads TGTGCCTGGAGTGTACGGGGGACAGGACGCTACGAGCAGTACTTC.

The chain links TRBV5-8 to TRBJ2-5; possible D gene TRBD2, 7 bases. Germline V gives CDR1 SGHTS, CDR2 YDEGEE. The CDR3 extends over 17 amino acids. Trimming shortened V by 0 bases and J by 1 base, and 16 bases separated the two germline ends. Here the CDR3 DNA reads TGTGCCAGCAGCTTGGGGGCGGCGGGGGCTAGCCAAGAGACCCAGTACTTC. This sequence encodes CASSLGAAGASQETQYF.

V and J are TRBV30 and TRBJ2-7; 9 nucleotides agree with TRBD1. Unmatched junction bases numbered 2, after V lost 2 bases and J lost 6 bases. Germline CDR1 reads GTSNPN; CDR2 reads SVGIG (reference sequence). There are 12 residues in the CDR3. The CDR3 region has the DNA TGTGCCTGGAGTCTGGACAGGGGCGAGCAGTACTTC. It codes for CAWSLDRGEQYF.

The chain employs TRBV5-5 and TRBJ2-3; TRBD1 aligns across 7 bases. This CDR3 comprises 16 residues. Germline-derived CDR1 and CDR2 are SGHKS and YYEKEE (reference sequence). V gave up 2 bases and J gave up 2 bases; unmatched junction bases: 8. The CDR3 region has the DNA TGTGCCAGCAGCTTTGGAGACAGGGTGGTCACAGATACGCAGTATTTT. This translates into CASSFGDRVVTDTQYF.

The gene calls are TRBV5-1 and TRBJ1-2; 11 nucleotides agree with TRBD1. V lost 3 bases to trimming and J lost 5 bases; unmatched junction nucleotides: 3. Germline assignment: CDR1 SGHRS and CDR2 YFSETQ. CDR3 size: 14 residues. The CDR3 is CASSSGQGGYGYTF. For the CDR3, the DNA is TGCGCCAGCAGCTCGGGACAGGGGGGGTATGGCTACACCTTC.

This chain uses TRBV18 with TRBJ1-4; 10 nucleotides agree with TRBD1. This CDR3 is built from 15 residues. Germline V gene sequence: CDR1 KGHSH, CDR2 LQKENI. Germline trimming cut 3 bases from V and 8 bases from J; bases unmatched to any gene: 6. The CDR3 DNA reads TGTGCCAGCTCACCCCGGACAGGGGGAGGCGAAAAACTGTTTTTT. Translated, it gives CASSPRTGGGEKLFF. The full variable domain, rest sourced from reference TRBV18 and TRBJ1-4, is NAGVMQNPRHLVRRRGQEARLRCSPMKGHSHVYWYRQLPEEGLKFMVYLQKENIIDESGMPKERFSAEFPKEGPSILRIQQVVRGDSAAYFCASSPRTGGGEKLFFGSGTQLSVL.

The chain uses TRBV28 and TRBJ1-3; D call uncertain. The CDR3 runs 15 residues. V was pared by 3 bases and J by 0 bases, with 9 bases between. CDR1 MDHEN and CDR2 SYDVKM come from the germline V gene. CDR3 amino acids: CASSFSVTSGNTIYF. CDR3 DNA: TGTGCCAGCAGTTTCAGTGTTACCTCTGGAAACACCATATATTTT. Complete variable domain (other parts from reference TRBV28 and TRBJ1-3): DVKVTQSSRYLVKRTGEKVFLECVQDMDHENMFWYRQDPGLGLRLIYFSYDVKMKEKGDIPEGYSVSREKKERFSLILESASTNQTSMYLCASSFSVTSGNTIYFGEGSWLTVV.

V is TRBV27 and J is TRBJ1-4; D possibly corresponds to TRBD1 (5 bases). Germline values: CDR1 MNHEY, CDR2 SMNVEV (reference sequence). The CDR3 is 11 amino acids. Trimming took 7 bases from V and 7 from J, leaving 7 bases between them. The CDR3 loop is CASMGGEKLFF. CDR3 bases: TGTGCCAGCATGGGGGGTGAAAAACTGTTTTTT.

The chain couples TRBV5-6 to TRBJ1-5; 7 nucleotides agree with TRBD1. The J segment lost 9 bases and the V segment lost 1 base, leaving 13 bases of the junction unmatched. The length of the CDR3 is 16 residues. Germline values: CDR1 SGHDT, CDR2 YYEEEE. CDR3 nucleotide sequence: TGTGCCAGCAGCTTGTACAAGGGGGCGGACTTGACGCCCCAGCATTTT. Translated, it gives CASSLYKGADLTPQHF.

V gene TRBV2 combines with J gene TRBJ1-1, with D possibly matching TRBD1 (5 bases). The V end lost 5 bases, the J end lost 4 bases, and 20 bases lay between the germline ends. Germline CDR1 and CDR2: SNHLY and FYNNEI. The CDR3 is made up of 16 amino acids. CDR3 loop: CASSSHLRVIGTEAFF. The CDR3 region has the DNA TGTGCCAGCAGTTCCCACCTCAGGGTTATAGGCACTGAAGCTTTCTTT.

The chain employs TRBV5-4 and TRBJ2-7; TRBD1 matches at 8 bases. Germline CDR1 SGHNT, CDR2 YYREEE (reference sequence). V trimming: 6 bases; J trimming: 5 bases; junction bases outside the gene matches: 10. The CDR3 loop spans 14 amino acids. The CDR3 here is CASTIGQGRNEQYF. The CDR3 coding sequence is TGTGCCAGCACCATCGGACAGGGTCGAAACGAGCAGTACTTC.